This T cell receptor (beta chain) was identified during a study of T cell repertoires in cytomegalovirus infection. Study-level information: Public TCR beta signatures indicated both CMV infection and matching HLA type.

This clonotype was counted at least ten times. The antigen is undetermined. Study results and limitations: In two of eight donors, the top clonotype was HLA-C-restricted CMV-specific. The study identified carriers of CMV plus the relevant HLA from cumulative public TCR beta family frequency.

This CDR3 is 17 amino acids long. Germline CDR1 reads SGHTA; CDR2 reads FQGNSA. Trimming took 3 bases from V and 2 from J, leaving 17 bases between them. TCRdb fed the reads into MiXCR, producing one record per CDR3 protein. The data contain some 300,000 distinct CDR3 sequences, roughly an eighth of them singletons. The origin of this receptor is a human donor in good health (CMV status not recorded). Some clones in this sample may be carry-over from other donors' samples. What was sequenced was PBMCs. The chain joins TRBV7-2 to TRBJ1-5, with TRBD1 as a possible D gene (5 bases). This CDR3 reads CASSLYDQGGGNQPQHF. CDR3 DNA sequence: TGTGCCAGCAGCTTGTACGATCAGGGTGGAGGCAATCAGCCCCAGCATTTT. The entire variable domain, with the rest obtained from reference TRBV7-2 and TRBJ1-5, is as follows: GAGVSQSPSNKVTEKGKDVELRCDPISGHTALYWYRQSLGQGLEFLIYFQGNSAPDKSGLPSDRFSAERTGGSVSTLTIQRTQQEDSAVYLCASSLYDQGGGNQPQHFGDGTRLSIL.